These 28 T cell receptor beta chains originate from one sample sequenced in a study of blood T cell repertoires in COVID-19. Some clones are missing from TCRdb's copy, which holds only in-frame ones; the method was immunoSEQ multiplex PCR. The repertoire includes roughly 250,000 clones, nearly 90% of them detected once, and 2% to 2.5% sits in the top ten. Sample: peripheral blood. The receptors derive from a woman between 40 and 55 years old who had recovered from COVID-19.

Only one count was recorded for this clone. V usage is TRBV3-1 (or the pseudogene TRBV3-2) and J usage is TRBJ1-2; D is ambiguous. The ends were cut back, 3 bases at V and 8 bases at J, with 7 bases in the middle. Germline V gene sequence: CDR1 LGHDT, CDR2 YNNKEL (reference sequence). The CDR3 has 11 amino acids. DNA of the CDR3: TGTGCCAGCAGCCACCTAGCAGGCTACACCTTC. The encoded protein is CASSHLAGYTF.

This chain uses TRBV19 with TRBJ2-1; TRBD2 agrees at 8 bases. The CDR3 totals 15 residues. Germline CDR1 reads LNHDA; CDR2 reads SQIVND (reference sequence). After removal of 3 bases from V and 7 bases from J, the junction contained 8 bases not matched to a gene. The CDR3 region is CASSIISGGQNEQFF. CDR3 nucleotides: TGTGCCAGTAGTATTATATCGGGAGGGCAAAATGAGCAGTTCTTC.

CDR3 loop: CASSLTGTSVYEQYF. In nucleotides, the CDR3 is TGTGCCAGCAGCCTCACCGGGACTAGTGTCTACGAGCAGTACTTC. The rearrangement links TRBV6-5 to TRBJ2-7; TRBD2 agrees at 8 bases. Trimming removed 6 bases from V and 3 bases from J; junction bases left unmatched: 10. Germline CDR1 reads MNHEY; CDR2 reads SVGAGI. The CDR3 is 15 residues long.

The rearrangement joins TRBV7-9 to TRBJ1-1; a possible D gene is TRBD1 (6 bases). Germline V gene sequence: CDR1 SEHNR, CDR2 FQNEAQ (reference sequence). The CDR3 totals 19 residues. Trimming took 5 bases from V and 4 from J, leaving 29 bases between them. The CDR3 here is CASSLTRRRGSNKGTEAFF. The CDR3 DNA is TGTGCCAGCAGCCTAACGCGGCGCAGGGGATCGAATAAGGGCACTGAAGCTTTCTTT.

This clone was picked up a small number of times. The V gene is TRBV11-2, the J gene TRBJ1-3; TRBD1 might be the D (5 bases). The CDR3 contains 14 residues. V lost 1 base to trimming and J lost 7 bases, with 11 bases between them. Germline V gene lookup returns CDR1 SGHAT and CDR2 FQNNGV. The chain's CDR3 is CASSLVAGSNTIYF. The CDR3 nucleotides read TGTGCCAGCAGCTTAGTAGCAGGGTCCAACACCATATATTTT.

Only one count was recorded for this clone. The chain uses TRBV4-1 and TRBJ1-2; D call uncertain. Germline V gives CDR1 MGHRA, CDR2 YSYEKL. The CDR3 covers 17 residues. V was cut by 5 bases and J by 3 bases, with 22 bases left in between. CDR3: CASSSTTRVFDDYGYTF. CDR3 bases: TGCGCCAGCAGCTCCACAACACGGGTTTTCGACGACTATGGCTACACCTTC.

This chain connects TRBV2 to TRBJ1-6; 9 bases are shared with TRBD1. This CDR3 has 13 amino acids. Trimming removed 7 bases from V and 6 bases from J; junction bases left unmatched: 1. CDR1 is SNHLY, CDR2 FYNNEI, per germline. In DNA, the CDR3 is TGTGCCAGCATGGACAGGGGTAATTCACCCCTCCACTTT. It is translated as CASMDRGNSPLHF.

CDR3 sequence: CASSRTSIEQYF. In DNA form, the CDR3 reads TGTGCCAGCAGCAGGACTAGCATCGAGCAGTACTTC. The chain joins TRBV21-1 to TRBJ2-7; the D call TRBD2 from the table was never checked on the DNA. TRBV21-1 corresponds to a pseudogene. The CDR3 totals 12 residues.

V is TRBV7-3 and J is TRBJ2-3, with D unresolved. Germline CDR1 is SGHTA and CDR2 is FQGTGA. Trimming removed 2 bases at V and 2 bases at J, with 2 bases between. The CDR3 contains 12 residues. Written as DNA, the CDR3 is TGTGCCAGCAGCTTATACACAGATACGCAGTATTTT. Translated, it gives CASSLYTDTQYF.

The chain is built from TRBV6-5 and TRBJ2-7; 7 bases map to TRBD1. The CDR3 sequence is 13 residues long. Losses at the gene ends were 6 bases for V and 2 bases for J; bases not matched to a gene: 4. CDR1 and CDR2 (germline): MNHEY, SVGAGI. CDR3 sequence reads: CASRQGSTYEQYF. CDR3 nucleotides: TGTGCCAGCAGACAGGGGTCCACCTACGAGCAGTACTTC.

The genes are TRBV5-1 and TRBJ2-1; 8 positions agree with TRBD1. The CDR3 totals 15 residues. After removal of 5 bases from V and 6 bases from J, the junction contained 10 bases not matched to a gene. Per the germline V gene, CDR1 is SGHRS and CDR2 is YFSETQ. The CDR3 DNA reads as TGCGCCAGCAGAACATCGGGACAGGACCGCAATGAGCAGTTCTTC. Its translation is CASRTSGQDRNEQFF.

Concerning this clone: The same CDR3 can be traced to other DNA sequences in this sample. The gene calls are TRBV6-1 and TRBJ1-5; 7 nucleotides match TRBD1. This CDR3 comprises 13 residues. Unmatched junction bases numbered 2, after V lost 3 bases and J lost 6 bases. Germline V gene sequence: CDR1 MNHNS, CDR2 SASEGT. As DNA, the CDR3 is TGTGCCAGCAGTGACAGGGGGAGTCAGCCCCAGCATTTT. Translating gives CASSDRGSQPQHF.

The J gene is TRBJ2-2, the V gene TRBV5-4; the match to TRBD1 covers 8 bases. The trim removed 4 bases at V and 3 bases at J, leaving 5 bases unmatched. CDR1 and CDR2 (germline): SGHNT, YYREEE (reference sequence). The CDR3 loop spans 15 amino acids. The chain's CDR3 is CASSLTGVHTGELFF. The CDR3 bases are TGTGCCAGCAGCCTGACAGGGGTACACACCGGGGAGCTGTTTTTT.

The CDR3 loop is CASSSGQGSSYEQYF. The CDR3 nucleotides are TGTGCCAGCAGCTCGGGACAGGGGAGCTCCTACGAGCAGTACTTC. The chain is built from TRBV5-4 and TRBJ2-7, with 10 bases matching TRBD1. CDR1 is SGHNT, CDR2 YYREEE, per germline (reference sequence). V lost 3 bases to trimming and J lost 0 bases; unmatched junction nucleotides: 3. The CDR3 is 15 residues long.

V gene TRBV4-1 combines with J gene TRBJ2-1; 8 nucleotides align to TRBD1. V lost 0 bases, J lost 12 bases, and 16 bases stayed unmatched. The CDR3 is 17 residues long. Germline assignment: CDR1 MGHRA and CDR2 YSYEKL. CDR3 coding DNA: TGCGCCAGCAGCCAAGAAGGAAAGGCGGGACAGGTTCAGGGGCAGTTCTTC. It specifies CASSQEGKAGQVQGQFF.

The chain links TRBV6-6 to TRBJ1-6, with D perhaps matching TRBD1 (6 bases). The CDR3 has 16 residues. Deletions cut 4 bases from V and 9 bases from J, with 19 bases between. Germline V gives CDR1 MNHNY, CDR2 SVGAGI (reference sequence). DNA for the CDR3: TGTGCCAGCAGTTCAACCGCCGGGGGGGCTGGTTCACCCCTCCACTTT. It is translated as CASSSTAGGAGSPLHF.

The rearrangement uses TRBV6-1 and TRBJ1-2, with D unclear. V was pared by 2 bases and J by 1 base, with 14 bases between. Germline assignment: CDR1 MNHNS and CDR2 SASEGT. The CDR3 is made up of 16 amino acids. CDR3 loop: CASSEFEESRNYGYTF. The CDR3 coding sequence is TGTGCCAGCAGTGAATTCGAGGAATCACGTAACTATGGCTACACCTTC.

CDR3 sequence (DNA): TGTGCCAGCAGTTATTTCACGGTCTACAATGAGCAGTTCTTC. Residues: CASSYFTVYNEQFF. The chain employs TRBV6-2 or TRBV6-3 and TRBJ2-1; D is undetermined. CDR3 size: 14 residues. Germline V gene lookup returns CDR1 MNHEY and CDR2 SVGEGT. The germline V and J ends were trimmed by 3 bases and 3 bases, with 9 bases remaining between them.

The chain combines TRBV7-2 with TRBJ2-2; D remains unclear. The germline V and J ends were trimmed by 5 bases and 0 bases, with 13 bases remaining between them. This CDR3 is built from 16 residues. In germline, CDR1 is SGHTA, CDR2 FQGNSA. Written as DNA, the CDR3 is TGTGCCAGCAGCCCCCACTCAACGCCGAACACCGGGGAGCTGTTTTTT. Translated: CASSPHSTPNTGELFF. Full variable domain (rest looked up from reference TRBV7-2 and TRBJ2-2): GAGVSQSPSNKVTEKGKDVELRCDPISGHTALYWYRQSLGQGLEFLIYFQGNSAPDKSGLPSDRFSAERTGGSVSTLTIQRTQQEDSAVYLCASSPHSTPNTGELFFGEGSRLTVL.

This rearrangement joins TRBV7-8 to TRBJ1-1, with TRBD1 matching 8 bases. The CDR3 covers 15 residues. Germline trimming cut 4 bases from V and 1 base from J; bases unmatched to any gene: 5. Germline assignment: CDR1 SGHVS and CDR2 FQNEAQ. CDR3 region: CASSSTGGRNTEAFF. The CDR3 DNA sequence: TGTGCCAGCAGCTCTACAGGGGGACGGAACACTGAAGCTTTCTTT.

The chain has TRBV6-2 or TRBV6-3 and TRBJ2-5, with 7 bases matching TRBD2. The germline CDR1 and CDR2 sequences are MNHEY and SVGEGT. V trimming: 5 bases; J trimming: 7 bases; junction bases outside the gene matches: 10. This CDR3 has 14 amino acids. CDR3: CASSPLTSHATQYF. CDR3 nucleotide sequence: TGTGCCAGCAGTCCCCTGACTAGCCATGCGACCCAGTACTTC.

The chain is built from TRBV5-1 and TRBJ2-7; D gene uncertain. CDR1 and CDR2 (germline): SGHRS, YFSETQ. The CDR3 has 15 amino acids. V was shortened by 2 bases and J by 2 bases, with 14 bases between the two germline ends. This CDR3 is CASSFALVEPYEQYF. CDR3 sequence (DNA): TGCGCCAGCAGCTTCGCCCTTGTGGAGCCCTACGAGCAGTACTTC.

The chain joins TRBV9 to TRBJ1-3; maybe TRBD1 (6 bases). Trimming took 5 bases from V and 2 from J, leaving 8 bases between them. The CDR3 is 13 residues long. The germline gives CDR1 SGDLS, CDR2 YYNGEE. The CDR3 is CASRKGAGNTIYF. The CDR3 bases are TGTGCCAGCAGGAAGGGGGCTGGAAACACCATATATTTT.

The V and J genes are TRBV28 and TRBJ2-2; 11 bases map to TRBD2. The CDR3 loop spans 16 amino acids. The junction had 5 bases not matched to a gene; V was cut back by 2 bases and J by 6 bases. Germline V gene data show CDR1 as MDHEN and CDR2 as SYDVKM. The CDR3 DNA follows: TGTGCCAGCAGTTTAGGTCTAGCGGGGGGTCCCGGGGAGCTGTTTTTT. Protein: CASSLGLAGGPGELFF.

This rearrangement joins TRBV3-1 (or the pseudogene TRBV3-2) to TRBJ2-3; 11 bases are shared with TRBD2. Trimming took 4 bases from V and 4 from J; bases not matched to a gene: 7. This CDR3 region has 16 residues. Per the germline V gene, CDR1 is LGHDT and CDR2 is YNNKEL (reference sequence). DNA for the CDR3: TGTGCCAGCAGCCTTAGACTAGCGGGGCGCTCAGATACGCAGTATTTT. Amino acid sequence: CASSLRLAGRSDTQYF.

The chain couples TRBV4-3 to TRBJ1-1; D gene ambiguous. Trimming removed 2 bases at V and 5 bases at J, with 12 bases between. Germline loops: CDR1 LGHNA, CDR2 YSLEER. The CDR3 sequence is 14 residues long. This CDR3 is CASSQLVDRTEAFF. The CDR3 bases are TGCGCCAGCAGCCAACTGGTTGATCGGACTGAAGCTTTCTTT.

This CDR3 is CATQRTGNSYNEQFF. The CDR3 DNA reads TGTGCCACCCAGAGGACAGGGAACTCCTACAATGAGCAGTTCTTC. The chain carries TRBV24-1 and TRBJ2-1; 8 bases agree with TRBD1. Per germline, CDR1 KGHDR and CDR2 SFDVKD. CDR3 size: 15 residues. Trimming removed 9 bases from V and 0 bases from J; junction bases left unmatched: 6.

V and J are TRBV7-2 and TRBJ2-7, with D tentatively TRBD2 (5 bases). Germline CDR1 reads SGHTA; CDR2 reads FQGNSA. CDR3 length: 16 residues. V shed 5 bases and J shed 2 bases, with 19 bases lying between them. The CDR3 sequence is CASSVPQTSRPYEQYF. The CDR3 region has the DNA TGTGCCAGCAGCGTGCCTCAAACTAGTCGACCCTACGAGCAGTACTTC. Supplemented by reference TRBV7-2 and TRBJ2-7, the full variable domain reads GAGVSQSPSNKVTEKGKDVELRCDPISGHTALYWYRQSLGQGLEFLIYFQGNSAPDKSGLPSDRFSAERTGGSVSTLTIQRTQQEDSAVYLCASSVPQTSRPYEQYFGPGTRLTVT.